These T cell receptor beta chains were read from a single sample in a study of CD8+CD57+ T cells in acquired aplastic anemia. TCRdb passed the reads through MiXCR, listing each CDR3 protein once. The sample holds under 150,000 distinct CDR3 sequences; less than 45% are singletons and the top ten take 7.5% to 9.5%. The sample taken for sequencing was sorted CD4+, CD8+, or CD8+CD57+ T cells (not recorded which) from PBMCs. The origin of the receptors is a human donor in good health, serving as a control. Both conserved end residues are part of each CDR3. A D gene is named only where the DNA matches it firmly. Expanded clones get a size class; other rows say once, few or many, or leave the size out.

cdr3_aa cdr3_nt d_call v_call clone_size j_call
CASSDQHGRYGYTF TGTGCCAGCAGCGACCAGCACGGACGCTATGGCTACACCTTC . TRBV7-9 many TRBJ1-2
CASSMGSLNTEAFF TGTGCCAGTAGTATGGGCAGTTTGAACACTGAAGCTTTCTTT . TRBV19 . TRBJ1-1
CASSLELGELFF TGCGCCAGCAGCTTGGAATTGGGGGAGCTGTTTTTT . TRBV5-1 many TRBJ2-2
CASSTRLAGEYEQYF TGTGCCAGCAGCACCAGACTAGCGGGGGAATACGAGCAGTACTTC TRBD2 TRBV4-2 many TRBJ2-7
CAISDPTWSRDTQYF TGTGCCATCAGTGATCCGACATGGTCGAGAGATACGCAGTATTTT . TRBV10-3 many TRBJ2-3
CSVEDSKNALGSGYTF TGCAGCGTTGAGGACAGCAAGAACGCCTTGGGGAGTGGCTACACCTTC . TRBV29-1 . TRBJ1-2
CASSYGPRGYTF TGTGCCAGCAGTTACGGACCGCGAGGCTACACCTTC . TRBV28 many TRBJ1-2
CASSLVTGPYGYTF TGCGCCAGCAGCTTGGTCACGGGCCCGTATGGCTACACCTTC . TRBV5-1 many TRBJ1-2
CASSELSDGELFF TGTGCCAGCAGTGAACTTAGCGACGGGGAGCTGTTTTTT . TRBV6-1 many TRBJ2-2
CASSPSLADRPQHF TGTGCCAGCTCACCCTCCTTGGCGGACCGTCCCCAGCATTTT . TRBV18 many TRBJ1-5
CASHAGSGELFF TGTGCCAGTCACGCGGGGTCCGGGGAGCTGTTTTTT . TRBV19 . TRBJ2-2
CATSSRETGSSYEQYF TGTGCCACCAGCAGCCGTGAGACGGGTTCCTCCTACGAGCAGTACTTC . TRBV15 . TRBJ2-7
CSAPLAGGSYEQYF TGCAGTGCTCCCTTAGCGGGGGGCTCCTACGAGCAGTACTTC TRBD2 TRBV20-1 . TRBJ2-7
CASSIRRTGSGTEAFF TGTGCCAGTAGTATTCGGCGGACAGGGTCTGGCACTGAAGCTTTCTTT TRBD1 TRBV19 many TRBJ1-1
CASAEGTSAYNEQFF TGCGCCAGCGCTGAAGGAACGAGCGCCTACAATGAGCAGTTCTTC . TRBV5-1 many TRBJ2-1
CASSIRAGNTEAFF TGTGCCAGTAGTATACGAGCAGGGAACACTGAAGCTTTCTTT . TRBV19 . TRBJ1-1
CASSLARTGDTQYF TGCGCCAGCAGCTTGGCCCGGACAGGAGATACGCAGTATTTT TRBD1 TRBV5-1 many TRBJ2-3
CASSQVASGRAGEQYF TGTGCCAGCAGCCAAGTGGCTAGCGGGAGGGCCGGCGAGCAGTACTTC TRBD2 TRBV4-2 . TRBJ2-7
CASSPSRYSPLHF TGTGCCAGCAGCCCCAGTCGTTATTCACCCCTCCACTTT . TRBV7-7 . TRBJ1-6
CASSTIGDNEAFF TGTGCCAGTAGTACCATAGGGGATAATGAAGCTTTCTTT . TRBV19 . TRBJ1-1
CASSSLGDTEAFF TGTGCCAGCAGCTCGTTGGGGGACACTGAAGCTTTCTTT . TRBV12-3/TRBV12-4 many TRBJ1-1
CASSLQGEVTEAFF TGCGCCAGCAGCTTACAGGGGGAGGTCACTGAAGCTTTCTTT TRBD1 TRBV5-1 . TRBJ1-1
CASSGAFGGAGEQFF TGTGCCAGTAGTGGGGCTTTCGGGGGGGCGGGTGAGCAGTTCTTC TRBD2 TRBV19 few TRBJ2-1
CSARGQGAYEQYF TGCAGTGCTCGAGGACAGGGGGCGTACGAGCAGTACTTC TRBD1 TRBV20-1 . TRBJ2-7
CASRAGWGGYTF TGTGCCAGCAGAGCAGGGTGGGGTGGCTACACCTTC . TRBV6-1 many TRBJ1-2
CASSGSPYVTGELFF TGCGCCAGCAGCGGTAGTCCCTATGTCACCGGGGAGCTGTTTTTT . TRBV5-1 . TRBJ2-2
CATSRYRGYGYTF TGTGCCACCAGCAGATACAGGGGGTATGGCTACACCTTC TRBD1 TRBV15 once TRBJ1-2
CASVVGLAEQWEQFF TGTGCCAGCGTTGTTGGTCTAGCGGAACAATGGGAGCAGTTCTTC TRBD2 TRBV25-1 . TRBJ2-1
CSVSHGQETQYF TGCAGTGTTTCTCACGGCCAGGAGACCCAGTACTTC . TRBV20-1 many TRBJ2-5
CARRRVRRGGQPQHF TGTGCCCGCCGCAGAGTCAGGCGGGGAGGTCAGCCCCAGCATTTT . TRBV6-4 many TRBJ1-5
CAISDNPNTEAFF TGTGCCATCAGTGACAACCCGAACACTGAAGCTTTCTTT . TRBV10-3 many TRBJ1-1
CSVFEPVYGYTF TGCAGCGTTTTCGAGCCAGTCTATGGCTACACCTTC . TRBV29-1 . TRBJ1-2
CASSDWDTRYGYTF TGTGCCAGCAGTGACTGGGACACCCGTTATGGCTACACCTTC . TRBV2 . TRBJ1-2
CSAEAGHYGYTF TGCAGCGCAGAGGCAGGGCACTATGGCTACACCTTC . TRBV29-1 many TRBJ1-2
CASSQGLDYGYTF TGTGCCAGCAGCCAGGGACTGGACTATGGCTACACCTTC . TRBV12-3/TRBV12-4 once TRBJ1-2
CSVIGRGHETQYF TGCAGCGTTATCGGCAGGGGTCACGAGACCCAGTACTTC . TRBV29-1 . TRBJ2-5
CASSQAGTGRANYGYIF TGTGCCAGCAGCCAAGCCGGGACAGGGAGAGCTAACTATGGCTACATCTTC TRBD1 TRBV3-1 . TRBJ1-2
CSANPQGGGYTF TGCAGTGCTAACCCACAGGGTGGTGGCTACACCTTC . TRBV20-1 many TRBJ1-2
CASSQETGGISDTQYF TGTGCCAGTAGTCAAGAGACCGGGGGGATTTCAGATACGCAGTATTTT TRBD2 TRBV19 many TRBJ2-3
CASSKGDYQPQHF TGTGCCAGCAGCAAAGGCGACTATCAGCCCCAGCATTTT . TRBV6-1 many TRBJ1-5
CASRETGWEKLFF TGCGCCAGCAGGGAAACAGGGTGGGAAAAACTGTTTTTT . TRBV5-1 . TRBJ1-4
CATSMMLDRGGSTDTQYF TGTGCCACCAGCATGATGCTGGACAGGGGCGGGAGCACAGATACGCAGTATTTT TRBD1 TRBV24-1 . TRBJ2-3
CAISEGERGYGYTF TGTGCCATCAGTGAGGGAGAGAGGGGCTATGGCTACACCTTC . TRBV7-9 . TRBJ1-2
CASSLAFGASYEQYF TGCGCCAGCAGCTTGGCCTTCGGGGCGAGCTACGAGCAGTACTTC . TRBV5-1 . TRBJ2-7
CAWRGGNTIYF TGTGCCTGGAGAGGTGGAAACACCATATATTTT . TRBV30 few TRBJ1-3
CASSLAYSGANVLTF TGTGCCAGCAGCTTAGCGTACTCAGGGGCCAACGTCCTGACTTTC . TRBV7-2 once TRBJ2-6
CSRQITDTQYF TGCAGTAGACAGATCACAGATACGCAGTATTTT . TRBV20-1 . TRBJ2-3
CASTSGRNRGLGETQYF TGTGCCAGCACTAGCGGGAGGAACCGGGGCTTGGGAGAGACCCAGTACTTC TRBD2 TRBV12-3/TRBV12-4 . TRBJ2-5
CASSTMLGFGNTIYF TGTGCCAGTAGTACCATGCTGGGGTTCGGAAACACCATATATTTT . TRBV19 . TRBJ1-3
CASSVLAGGPRSDTQYF TGTGCCAGCAGTGTTTTAGCGGGGGGGCCGCGTTCGGATACGCAGTATTTT TRBD2 TRBV9 many TRBJ2-3
CSVKDRRAHEQYF TGCAGCGTAAAGGACAGGAGAGCCCACGAGCAGTACTTC TRBD1 TRBV29-1 many TRBJ2-7
CATSKDLNYGYTF TGTGCCACCAGCAAAGACCTTAACTATGGCTACACCTTC . TRBV15 . TRBJ1-2